This T cell receptor beta chain stems from a study of blood T cell repertoires in COVID-19. Study-wide context: Specimens from acute and convalescent COVID-19 originated in the United States, Italy and Spain.

CDR1 is MNHEY, CDR2 SVGEGT, per germline. This CDR3 is built from 15 residues. V shed 5 bases and J 4 bases; nucleotides not matched to a gene: 6. The data were produced by immunoSEQ multiplex PCR, yet TCRdb's version contains in-frame clones alone and is incomplete. The sample has approximately 470,000 clones, approximately 85% seen once. This receptor was identified in a human donor in a cohort sampled during active COVID-19. The chain joins TRBV6-2 or TRBV6-3 to TRBJ1-1; 11 bases are a match to TRBD1. Material for sequencing was peripheral blood. CDR3 residues: CASSDTGTGGTEAFF. In DNA form, the CDR3 reads TGTGCCAGCAGTGACACCGGGACAGGGGGCACTGAAGCTTTCTTT.